The T cell receptor (beta chain) described here comes from a study of blood T cells in healthy people across ages. With regard to this clonotype: What it binds is unknown.

This CDR3 contains 15 residues. The ends were cut back, 4 bases at V and 1 base at J, with 14 bases in the middle. CDR1 and CDR2 from the germline V gene are MGHRA and YSYEKL. Study-wide results and caveats: Getting older went along with TCR beta diversity per million T cells dropping roughly linearly. Naive T cell percentage and TCR beta diversity correlated strongly.

A sample-barcoded 5' primer and a J-beta primer mix were used in a second PCR of about 7 to 11 cycles. In TCRdb, the 5' RACE reads were re-called with MiXCR into one record per CDR3 protein. The top ten hold about 11% of the sample, which has 1.5 million to 2 million distinct CDR3 sequences, roughly 32% seen once. Staff drew ten milliliters of peripheral blood from each donor. Isolated per sample were at least 7 million PBMCs. This rearrangement joins TRBV4-1 to TRBJ2-7, with D possibly TRBD2 on 6 matching bases. The clonotype comes from a woman in her twenties or thirties in good health. Sequenced input: blood. CDR3 sequence: CASSLKGGSSYEQYF. In nucleotides, the CDR3 is TGCGCCAGCAGCCTGAAGGGAGGCAGTTCCTACGAGCAGTACTTC.